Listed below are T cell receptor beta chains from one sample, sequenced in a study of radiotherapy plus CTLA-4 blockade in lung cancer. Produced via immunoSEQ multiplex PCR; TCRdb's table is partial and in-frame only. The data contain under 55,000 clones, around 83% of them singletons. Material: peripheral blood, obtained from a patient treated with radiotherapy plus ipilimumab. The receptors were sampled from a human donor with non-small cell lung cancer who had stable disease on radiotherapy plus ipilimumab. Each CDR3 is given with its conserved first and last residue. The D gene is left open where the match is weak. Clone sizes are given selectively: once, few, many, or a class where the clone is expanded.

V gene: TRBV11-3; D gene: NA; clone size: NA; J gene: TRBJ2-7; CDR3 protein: CASSSGDGPYEQYF; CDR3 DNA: TGTGCCAGCAGCTCAGGGGACGGACCCTACGAGCAGTACTTC
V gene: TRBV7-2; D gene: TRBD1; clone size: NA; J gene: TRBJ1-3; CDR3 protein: CASSLVHRGAAISGNTIYF; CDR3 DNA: TGTGCCAGCAGCTTAGTACACAGGGGGGCGGCCATTAGTGGAAACACCATATATTTT
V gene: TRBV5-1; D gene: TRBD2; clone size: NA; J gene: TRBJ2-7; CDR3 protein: CASSLGSGSFYEQYF; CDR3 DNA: TGCGCCAGCAGCTTGGGTAGCGGGAGTTTCTACGAGCAGTACTTC
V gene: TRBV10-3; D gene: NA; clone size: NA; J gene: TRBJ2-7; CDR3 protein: CAIREAVAGSYEQYF; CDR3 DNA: TGTGCCATCAGGGAAGCGGTAGCAGGATCCTACGAGCAGTACTTC
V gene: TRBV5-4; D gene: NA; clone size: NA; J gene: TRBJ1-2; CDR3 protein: CASSLDGSHYGYTF; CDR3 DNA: TGTGCCAGCAGCTTGGACGGTTCTCACTATGGCTACACCTTC
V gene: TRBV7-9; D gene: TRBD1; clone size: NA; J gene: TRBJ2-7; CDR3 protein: CASSLLTGAMRAYEQYF; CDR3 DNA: TGTGCCAGCAGCTTACTGACAGGGGCCATGAGGGCCTACGAGCAGTACTTC
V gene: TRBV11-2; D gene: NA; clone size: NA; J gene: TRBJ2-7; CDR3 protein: CASSPERARSPYEQYF; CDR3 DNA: TGTGCCAGCAGCCCCGAGCGGGCGCGCTCTCCCTACGAGCAGTACTTC
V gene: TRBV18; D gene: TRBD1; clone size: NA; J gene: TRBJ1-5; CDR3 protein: CASSPGTGIRNQPQHF; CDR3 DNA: TGTGCCAGCTCACCAGGGACAGGGATTCGCAATCAGCCCCAGCATTTT
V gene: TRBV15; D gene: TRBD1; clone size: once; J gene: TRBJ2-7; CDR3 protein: CATSREATGGPWEGEQYF; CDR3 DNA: TGTGCCACCAGCAGAGAGGCGACAGGGGGCCCCTGGGAAGGCGAGCAGTACTTC
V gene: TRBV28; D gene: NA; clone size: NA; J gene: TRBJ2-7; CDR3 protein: CASSQGRGSSYEQYF; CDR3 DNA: TGTGCCAGCAGCCAAGGTCGCGGAAGCTCCTACGAGCAGTACTTC
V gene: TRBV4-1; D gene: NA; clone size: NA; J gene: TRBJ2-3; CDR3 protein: CASSQGWGDGLDTQYF; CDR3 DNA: TGCGCCAGCAGCCAAGGGTGGGGGGACGGTTTGGATACGCAGTATTTT
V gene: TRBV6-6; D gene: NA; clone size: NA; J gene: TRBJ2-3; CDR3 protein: CASRRLGGQTSDTQYF; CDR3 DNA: TGTGCCAGCAGGCGCCTTGGCGGTCAAACGTCGGATACGCAGTATTTT
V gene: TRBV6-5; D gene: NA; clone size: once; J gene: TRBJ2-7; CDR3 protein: CASSYSKTVSYEQYF; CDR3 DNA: TGTGCCAGCAGTTACTCTAAGACAGTCTCCTACGAGCAGTACTTC
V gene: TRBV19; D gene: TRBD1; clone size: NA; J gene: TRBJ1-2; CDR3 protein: CASSRDREHGYTF; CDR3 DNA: TGTGCCAGTAGCCGGGACAGGGAGCATGGCTACACCTTC
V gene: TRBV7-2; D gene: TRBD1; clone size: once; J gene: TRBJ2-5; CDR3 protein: CASSQTGITGETQYF; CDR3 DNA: TGTGCCAGCAGCCAGACAGGGATCACGGGAGAGACCCAGTACTTC
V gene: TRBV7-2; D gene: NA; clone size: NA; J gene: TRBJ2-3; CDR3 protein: CASSLAGPTQYF; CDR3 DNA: TGTGCCAGCAGCTTGGCGGGACCTACGCAGTATTTT
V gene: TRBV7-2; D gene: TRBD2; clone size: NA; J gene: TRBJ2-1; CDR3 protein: CASSPEAGGYNEQFF; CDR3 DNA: TGTGCCAGCAGCCCCGAAGCGGGGGGTTACAATGAGCAGTTCTTC
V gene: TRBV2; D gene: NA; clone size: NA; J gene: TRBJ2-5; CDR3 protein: CASSEERPPRETQYF; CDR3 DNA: TGTGCCAGCAGTGAGGAGCGCCCTCCCCGGGAGACCCAGTACTTC
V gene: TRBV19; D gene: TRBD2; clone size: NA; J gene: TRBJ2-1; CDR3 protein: CASKRLAGEFGNEQFF; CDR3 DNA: TGTGCCAGTAAACGACTAGCGGGAGAGTTTGGCAATGAGCAGTTCTTC
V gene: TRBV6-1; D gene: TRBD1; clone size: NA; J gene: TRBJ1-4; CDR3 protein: CASSEILGRGLEKLFF; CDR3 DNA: TGTGCCAGCAGTGAAATCCTGGGAAGGGGGCTTGAAAAACTGTTTTTT
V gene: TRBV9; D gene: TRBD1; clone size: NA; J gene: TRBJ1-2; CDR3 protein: CASSVGQEALSGYTF; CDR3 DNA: TGTGCCAGCAGCGTCGGACAGGAAGCACTATCTGGCTACACCTTC
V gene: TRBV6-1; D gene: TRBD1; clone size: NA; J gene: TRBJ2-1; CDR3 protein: CASSGQWAYNEQFF; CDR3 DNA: TGTGCCAGCTCGGGACAGTGGGCATACAATGAGCAGTTCTTC
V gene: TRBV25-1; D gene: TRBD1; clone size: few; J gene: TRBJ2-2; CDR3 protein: CASNTGASGELFF; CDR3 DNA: TGTGCCAGCAATACAGGGGCCTCCGGGGAGCTGTTTTTT
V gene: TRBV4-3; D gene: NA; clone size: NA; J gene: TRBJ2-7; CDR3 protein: CASSQNRAYEQYF; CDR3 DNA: TGCGCCAGCAGCCAAAACAGGGCCTACGAGCAGTACTTC
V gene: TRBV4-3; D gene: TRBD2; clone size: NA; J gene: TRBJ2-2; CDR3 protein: CASSQASGEGTGELFF; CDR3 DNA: TGCGCCAGCAGCCAAGCCTCCGGGGAGGGGACCGGGGAGCTGTTTTTT
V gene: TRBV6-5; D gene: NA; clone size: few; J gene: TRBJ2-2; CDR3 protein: CASSYAGLSNTGELFF; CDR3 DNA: TGTGCCAGCAGTTACGCCGGACTATCGAACACCGGGGAGCTGTTTTTT
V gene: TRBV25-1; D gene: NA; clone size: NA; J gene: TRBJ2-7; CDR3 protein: CASSGRVRGSYEQYF; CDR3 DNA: TGTGCCAGCAGTGGGAGGGTTCGTGGGTCCTACGAGCAGTACTTC
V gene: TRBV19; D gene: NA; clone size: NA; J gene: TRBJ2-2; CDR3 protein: CASSMMSPGVGSAGELFF; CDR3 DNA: TGTGCCAGTAGTATGATGTCTCCCGGGGTTGGATCGGCCGGGGAGCTGTTTTTT
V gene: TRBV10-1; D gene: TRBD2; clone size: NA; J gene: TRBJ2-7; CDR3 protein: CASMKGLAYEQYF; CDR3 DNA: TGCGCCAGCATGAAAGGACTAGCCTACGAGCAGTACTTC
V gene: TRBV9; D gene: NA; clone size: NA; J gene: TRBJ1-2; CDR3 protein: CASSVGPGSYGYTF; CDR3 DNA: TGTGCCAGCAGCGTGGGGCCCGGTAGCTATGGCTACACCTTC
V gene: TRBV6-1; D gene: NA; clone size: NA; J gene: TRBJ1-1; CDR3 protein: CASSELDEDTEAFF; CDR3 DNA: TGTGCCAGCAGTGAACTGGATGAGGACACTGAAGCTTTCTTT
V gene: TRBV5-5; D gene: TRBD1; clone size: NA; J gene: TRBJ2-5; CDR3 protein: CASSLTGQGIQETQYF; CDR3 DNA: TGTGCCAGCAGCTTGACGGGACAGGGCATACAAGAGACCCAGTACTTC
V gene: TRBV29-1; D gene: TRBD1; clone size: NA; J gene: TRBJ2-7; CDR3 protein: CSVEDSGTGFYEQYF; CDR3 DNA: TGCAGCGTTGAAGATTCCGGGACAGGGTTCTACGAGCAGTACTTC
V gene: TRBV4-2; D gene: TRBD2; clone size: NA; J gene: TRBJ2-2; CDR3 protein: CASSQATSGDAGELFF; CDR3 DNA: TGTGCCAGCAGCCAAGCTACTAGCGGGGATGCCGGGGAGCTGTTTTTT
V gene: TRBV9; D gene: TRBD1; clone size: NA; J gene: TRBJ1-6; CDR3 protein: CASRRGYNSPLHF; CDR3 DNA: TGTGCCAGCCGCAGGGGGTATAATTCACCCCTCCACTTT
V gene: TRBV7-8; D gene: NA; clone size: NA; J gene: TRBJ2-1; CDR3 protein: CASSWPRLEDNEQFF; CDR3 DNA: TGTGCCAGCAGCTGGCCCAGGTTGGAAGACAATGAGCAGTTCTTC
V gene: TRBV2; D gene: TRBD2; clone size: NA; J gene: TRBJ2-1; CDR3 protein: CASSPRAGDHNEQFF; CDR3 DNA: TGTGCCAGCAGCCCGAGGGCGGGAGACCACAATGAGCAGTTCTTC
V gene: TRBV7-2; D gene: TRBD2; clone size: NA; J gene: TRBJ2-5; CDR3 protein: CASSFELAGEMNF; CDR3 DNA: TGTGCCAGCAGCTTCGAGCTAGCGGGAGAAATGAACTTC
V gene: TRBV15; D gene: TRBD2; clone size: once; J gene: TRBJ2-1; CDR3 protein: CATSRGSGRAWGNEQFF; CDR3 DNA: TGTGCCACCAGCAGAGGTAGCGGGAGGGCCTGGGGCAATGAGCAGTTCTTC
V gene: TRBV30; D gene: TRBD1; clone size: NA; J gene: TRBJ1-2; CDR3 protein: CACLRDRPFGYTF; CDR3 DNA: TGTGCCTGCCTCCGGGACAGGCCTTTTGGCTACACCTTC
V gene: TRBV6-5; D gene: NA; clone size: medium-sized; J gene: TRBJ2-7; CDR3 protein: CASSYDRYEQYF; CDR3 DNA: TGTGCCAGCAGTTACGACAGATACGAGCAGTACTTC
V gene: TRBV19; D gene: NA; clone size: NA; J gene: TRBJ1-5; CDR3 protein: CASSIVAGNQPQHF; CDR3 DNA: TGTGCCAGTAGTATAGTGGCGGGCAATCAGCCCCAGCATTTT